A single sample is the source of the 22 T cell receptor beta chains below, sequenced in a study of T-cell reconstitution after alpha-beta-depleted transplantation in children. Unique molecular identifiers were incorporated into the prepared TCRbeta library. TCRdb independently ran MiXCR on the PCR reads; one entry per CDR3 protein. The table includes about 300,000 distinct CDR3 sequences, roughly a tenth detected once. The sequencing used PBMCs, collected before TCRalphabeta/CD19-depleted stem cell transplant. Source of these receptors: a boy under two years old with acute myeloid leukemia, due to receive a stem cell transplant.

As for this clonotype: This clone may be a read error of a much larger clone one base away. This chain links TRBV19 with TRBJ2-5, with a possible D match to TRBD1 (5 bases). Trimming removed 3 bases at V and 3 bases at J, with 14 bases between. Germline V CDR1 and CDR2: LNHDA, SQIVND (reference sequence). This CDR3 has 15 amino acids. The CDR3 loop is CASSIGAAQEETQYF. CDR3 in DNA: TGTGCCAGTAGTATTGGGGCGGCGCAAGAAGAGACCCAGTACTTC.

Concerning this clonotype: A much bigger clone sits one base away, suggesting this may be a read error. V and J are TRBV6-2 or TRBV6-3 and TRBJ1-1, with D possibly matching TRBD1 (6 bases). The germline V gene has CDR1 MNHEY and CDR2 SVGEGT. The CDR3 spans 13 residues. The V end was cut by 5 bases, the J end by 11 bases, with 18 bases between. Written as DNA, the CDR3 is TGTGCCAGCAGTGCTGGACCGGGGGCGAAGGCTTTCTTT. Protein sequence: CASSAGPGAKAFF.

In this sample, this clonotype turned up many times. The chain uses TRBV4-3 and TRBJ2-7, with TRBD1 identical over 8 bases. CDR1 is LGHNA and CDR2 is YSLEER in the germline V gene. The CDR3 consists of 13 residues. V dropped 3 bases and J dropped 5; count of bases not matched to a gene: 3. This chain's CDR3 is CASSQDRVHEQYF. The CDR3 DNA reads TGCGCCAGCAGCCAGGACAGGGTCCACGAGCAGTACTTC.

This clonotype was counted many times. The chain carries TRBV12-3 or TRBV12-4 and TRBJ2-3; D gene ambiguous. The CDR3 extends over 15 amino acids. V was trimmed by 3 bases and J by 2 bases, leaving 12 bases between them. The CDR3 bases are TGTGCCAGCAGTTTTAGTTGGTATCCCACAGATACGCAGTATTTT. It translates to CASSFSWYPTDTQYF.

This chain uses TRBV19 with TRBJ2-1; TRBD1 matches 8 bases. The CDR3 contains 16 residues. Germline loops: CDR1 LNHDA, CDR2 SQIVND (reference sequence). With V trimmed by 3 bases and J by 0 bases, 4 bases remained unmatched. For the CDR3, the DNA is TGTGCCAGTAGTATCCCAGGGGGCAGCTCCTACAATGAGCAGTTCTTC. Translating it yields CASSIPGGSSYNEQFF.

Ten or more counts support this clonotype. The rearrangement links TRBV4-2 to TRBJ1-3; 11 bases align to TRBD1. V lost 0 bases and J lost 1; bases outside the gene matches: 11. Germline CDR1 reads LGHNA; CDR2 reads YNFKEQ. There are 20 residues in the CDR3. The CDR3 sequence: CASSQDPGTGGGRSGNTIYF. The CDR3 DNA sequence: TGTGCCAGCAGCCAAGACCCTGGGACAGGGGGTGGTAGGTCTGGAAACACCATATATTTT.

This clonotype was observed a few times. V gene TRBV11-2 combines with J gene TRBJ2-4, with 10 bases identical to TRBD2. The CDR3 is made up of 18 amino acids. V was clipped by 1 base and J by 6 bases; unmatched bases: 12. Germline values: CDR1 SGHAT, CDR2 FQNNGV. CDR3 residues: CASSLGGLAASGGNIQYF. For the CDR3, the DNA is TGTGCCAGCAGCTTAGGTGGACTAGCGGCATCTGGGGGAAACATTCAGTACTTC.

This clonotype came up many times. The rearrangement uses TRBV11-2 and TRBJ2-3; 7 bases match TRBD1. Germline V gene data show CDR1 as SGHAT and CDR2 as FQNNGV. Germline trimming cut 3 bases from V and 4 bases from J; bases unmatched to any gene: 1. The CDR3 is 13 amino acids. CDR3: CASSFDRADTQYF. Here the CDR3 DNA reads TGTGCCAGCAGCTTCGACAGGGCAGATACGCAGTATTTT.

This clonotype was counted ten times or more. This chain connects TRBV6-6 to TRBJ2-7, with 9 bases identical to TRBD2. The V and J ends lost 8 bases and 0 bases, in that order; junction bases with no gene match: 2. In germline, CDR1 is MNHNY, CDR2 SVGAGI (reference sequence). This CDR3 comprises 13 residues. The CDR3 loop reads CASHSGGSYEQYF. CDR3 sequence (DNA): TGTGCCAGCCATAGCGGGGGCTCCTACGAGCAGTACTTC.

The chain employs TRBV5-1 and TRBJ1-4, with D possibly TRBD1 on 6 matching bases. The V end lost 3 bases, the J end lost 8 bases, and 11 bases lay between the germline ends. CDR1 is SGHRS, CDR2 YFSETQ, per germline. This CDR3 spans 13 amino acids. The CDR3 reads CASSWDQGEKLFF. Here the CDR3 DNA reads TGCGCCAGCAGCTGGGATCAGGGGGAAAAACTGTTTTTT.

The V and J genes are TRBV4-3 and TRBJ1-4; 7 nucleotides align to TRBD1. The CDR3 extends over 17 amino acids. Germline loops: CDR1 LGHNA, CDR2 YSLEER. V shed 0 bases and J 8 bases; nucleotides not matched to a gene: 12. The CDR3 sequence: CASSQDTLTGVKEKLFF. For the CDR3, the DNA is TGCGCCAGCAGCCAAGATACCCTAACAGGGGTGAAGGAAAAACTGTTTTTT.

The sample holds many counts of this clonotype. This rearrangement joins TRBV2 to TRBJ2-1; weak D call: TRBD1 (6 bases). V lost 3 bases, J lost 8 bases, and 17 bases lay in between. Germline CDR1 and CDR2: SNHLY and FYNNEI. This CDR3 is built from 15 residues. CDR3 amino acids: CASSDEWGQRHEQFF. For the CDR3, the DNA is TGTGCCAGCAGTGACGAGTGGGGGCAGCGCCATGAGCAGTTCTTC.

This clonotype came up a few times. The chain combines TRBV20-1 with TRBJ2-1; 8 bases match TRBD2. This CDR3 is built from 12 residues. Germline V gives CDR1 DFQATT, CDR2 SNEGSKA (reference sequence). Trimming removed 8 bases from V and 5 bases from J; junction bases left unmatched: 5. CDR3 DNA sequence: TGCAGTAGGACTAGCAAAGACAATGAGCAGTTCTTC. Protein: CSRTSKDNEQFF.

This clonotype has just a few counts. V and J are TRBV11-2 and TRBJ2-5; D possibly corresponds to TRBD1 (5 bases). The CDR3 is made up of 16 amino acids. The germline V and J ends were trimmed by 5 bases and 0 bases, with 16 bases remaining between them. Germline V gene data show CDR1 as SGHAT and CDR2 as FQNNGV. The CDR3 DNA is TGTGCCAGCAGCCCAGGGTACGGATTATACCAAGAGACCCAGTACTTC. Amino acids: CASSPGYGLYQETQYF.

This clonotype was seen ten or more times. The V and J genes are TRBV12-3 or TRBV12-4 and TRBJ2-6, with D uncertain. The CDR3 is made up of 14 amino acids. Trimming removed 8 bases at V and 1 base at J, with 9 bases between. The CDR3 region is CASSLRSGANVLTF. CDR3 sequence (DNA): TGTGCCAGCTCCCTTCGATCTGGGGCCAACGTCCTGACTTTC.

There are a few counts of this clonotype. The rearrangement joins TRBV20-1 to TRBJ2-1, with TRBD2 identical over 7 bases. Trimming cost V 3 bases and J 1 base; bases outside gene matches: 6. The CDR3 spans 15 residues. Germline V gene sequence: CDR1 DFQATT, CDR2 SNEGSKA (reference sequence). CDR3: CSASGLVGSYNEQFF. CDR3 nucleotide sequence: TGCAGTGCTAGCGGACTAGTAGGGTCCTACAATGAGCAGTTCTTC.

This clonotype appeared many times. The DNA for the CDR3 is TGTGCCAGCAGCTTAGCGCCGGGACTGCCCACAGATACGCAGTATTTT. It codes for CASSLAPGLPTDTQYF. The chain couples TRBV7-2 to TRBJ2-3; possible D gene TRBD2, 6 bases. Germline lookup yields CDR1 SGHTA and CDR2 FQGNSA. This CDR3 is 16 amino acids long. V was shortened by 0 bases and J by 2 bases, with 12 bases between the two germline ends.

The sample holds many counts of this clonotype. The rearrangement links TRBV10-3 to TRBJ1-5, with D perhaps TRBD1 (5 bases). Looked up from germline, CDR1 is ENHRY and CDR2 is SYGVKD. The CDR3 spans 13 residues. The germline V and J ends were trimmed by 8 bases and 0 bases, with 8 bases remaining between them. The DNA for the CDR3 is TGTGCCATCGGGGGGGGTAGCAATCAGCCCCAGCATTTT. Translating it yields CAIGGGSNQPQHF.

This clonotype was observed at least ten times. V is TRBV2 and J is TRBJ2-6, with D perhaps TRBD1 (6 bases). The V gene's germline CDR1 is SNHLY and CDR2 FYNNEI. CDR3 length: 15 amino acids. Trimming left V 5 bases short and J 0 bases short, with 8 bases between. The CDR3 loop is CASSWDISGANVLTF. The CDR3 coding sequence is TGTGCCAGCAGTTGGGACATCTCTGGGGCCAACGTCCTGACTTTC.

With respect to this clonotype: This clone may be a read error of a much larger clone one base away. The chain joins TRBV27 to TRBJ2-7; 8 bases are a match to TRBD1. Germline CDR1 reads MNHEY; CDR2 reads SMNVEV (reference sequence). This CDR3 comprises 14 residues. V was pared by 2 bases and J by 6 bases, with 6 bases of the junction left unmatched. This chain's CDR3 is CASSLGDRFCEQYF. The CDR3, as DNA: TGTGCCAGCAGTTTAGGGGACAGGTTCTGCGAGCAGTACTTC.

This clonotype was observed many times. The V and J genes are TRBV3-1 and TRBJ2-5; 9 bases map to TRBD1. Germline CDR1 LGHDT, CDR2 YNNKEL (reference sequence). The CDR3 runs 16 residues. After removal of 4 bases from V and 5 bases from J, the junction contained 11 bases not matched to a gene. CDR3 nucleotide sequence: TGTGCCAGCAGCCCTGGAGGGACAGGGAAGGGGGAGACCCAGTACTTC. This sequence encodes CASSPGGTGKGETQYF.

The V gene is TRBV6-6, the J gene TRBJ1-1, with D unresolved. The CDR3 is made up of 11 amino acids. The V end was cut by 7 bases, the J end by 2 bases, with 5 bases between. Per germline, CDR1 MNHNY and CDR2 SVGAGI (reference sequence). The CDR3 DNA reads TGTGCCAGCAACCCAAACACTGAAGCTTTCTTT. It encodes CASNPNTEAFF.